What follows are 11 T cell receptor beta chains derived from one specimen sequenced in a study of blood T cell repertoires in COVID-19. Some clones are missing from TCRdb's copy, which holds only in-frame ones; the method was immunoSEQ multiplex PCR. The data contain under 150,000 clones, roughly 76% of them singletons. The sequenced material came from peripheral blood. The receptors come from a woman between 50 and 59 years old with active or convalescent COVID-19.

V gene TRBV4-2 combines with J gene TRBJ2-6, with D uncertain. This CDR3 has 17 residues. Trimming stripped 0 bases from V and 0 bases from J, with 9 bases between. Germline V CDR1 and CDR2: LGHNA, YNFKEQ. CDR3 nucleotides: TGTGCCAGCAGCCAAGAAATCCTCTTCTCTGGGGCCAACGTCCTGACTTTC. This encodes CASSQEILFSGANVLTF.

The gene calls are TRBV5-1 and TRBJ2-5; 7 nucleotides line up with TRBD1. The CDR3 covers 16 residues. V dropped 0 bases and J dropped 5; count of bases not matched to a gene: 10. The germline V gene has CDR1 SGHRS and CDR2 YFSETQ. The CDR3 loop reads CASSLAGQTQWETQYF. The CDR3 DNA follows: TGCGCCAGCAGCTTGGCGGGACAGACCCAATGGGAGACCCAGTACTTC. Full variable domain (remainder filled in from reference TRBV5-1 and TRBJ2-5): KAGVTQTPRYLIKTRGQQVTLSCSPISGHRSVSWYQQTPGQGLQFLFEYFSETQRNKGNFPGRFSGRQFSNSRSEMNVSTLELGDSALYLCASSLAGQTQWETQYFGPGTRLLVL.

V is TRBV4-2 and J is TRBJ1-2; TRBD1 might be the D (5 bases). Germline V gene sequence: CDR1 LGHNA, CDR2 YNFKEQ. V shed 6 bases and J shed 7 bases, with 24 bases lying between them. CDR3 length: 16 residues. In DNA form, the CDR3 reads TGTGCCAGCAGTCAAAGGAGGGTCGCAGGGCCTTTTGGCTACACCTTC. It codes for CASSQRRVAGPFGYTF.

The chain is built from TRBV5-4 and TRBJ2-7; D remains ambiguous. V gave up 5 bases and J gave up 0 bases, with 9 bases separating them. Looked up from germline, CDR1 is SGHNT and CDR2 is YYREEE (reference sequence). The CDR3 runs to 13 residues. The CDR3 nucleotides read TGTGCCAGCAGTGTCCGGTTCTCCTACGAGCAGTACTTC. Its translation is CASSVRFSYEQYF.

A word on this clone: Other DNA sequences within the sample encode an identical CDR3. The V call is TRBV19, the J call TRBJ2-7, with a possible D match to TRBD1 (6 bases). The CDR3 has 13 amino acids. With 1 base removed from V and 4 bases from J, the gap between germline ends came to 8 bases. Germline CDR1 and CDR2: LNHDA and SQIVND (reference sequence). The CDR3 region has the DNA TGTGCCAGTAGTATAGGACAGGCATACGAGCAGTACTTC. This gives the protein CASSIGQAYEQYF.

The J gene is TRBJ2-6, the V gene TRBV19, with 10 bases fitting TRBD1. This CDR3 contains 18 residues. Per the germline V gene, CDR1 is LNHDA and CDR2 is SQIVND (reference sequence). The V and J ends lost 4 bases and 2 bases, in that order; junction bases with no gene match: 8. CDR3 sequence (DNA): TGTGCCAGTAGTACCCGACAGGGGGCGTTCGCTGGGGCCAACGTCCTGACTTTC. Its translation: CASSTRQGAFAGANVLTF.

The chain employs TRBV28 and TRBJ2-1, with a weak D call TRBD2 (5 bases). V gave up 5 bases and J gave up 3 bases, with 17 bases separating them. The CDR3 sequence is 16 residues long. The germline V gene encodes CDR1 MDHEN and CDR2 SYDVKM. The CDR3 bases are TGTGCCAGCAGTCCCCCCGGGGTGGGTTACTACAATGAGCAGTTCTTC. Amino acid sequence: CASSPPGVGYYNEQFF.

This clone was detected a few times. The chain carries TRBV5-5 and TRBJ1-3; tentatively, D is TRBD1 (6 bases). Trimming left V 1 base short and J 0 bases short, with 11 bases between. The length of the CDR3 is 16 residues. Germline V CDR1 and CDR2: SGHKS, YYEKEE (reference sequence). This CDR3 is CASSLRGTASGNTIYF. CDR3 nucleotides: TGTGCCAGCAGCTTGAGGGGGACCGCCTCTGGAAACACCATATATTTT.

The rearrangement joins TRBV6-5 to TRBJ1-2; 7 bases fit TRBD1. Trimming cost V 6 bases and J 7 bases; bases outside gene matches: 5. The CDR3 is 12 residues long. Germline V gene sequence: CDR1 MNHEY, CDR2 SVGAGI. CDR3 sequence reads: CASSRAGGGYTF. CDR3 DNA sequence: TGTGCCAGCAGCCGGGCAGGGGGTGGCTACACCTTC.

This clone was picked up one time. The chain combines TRBV27 with TRBJ1-2; 8 bases fit TRBD1. This CDR3 has 17 amino acids. Germline CDR1 reads MNHEY; CDR2 reads SMNVEV (reference sequence). V lost 5 bases and J lost 3; bases outside the gene matches: 14. The CDR3 sequence: CASSPYSGGTSDYGYTF. The CDR3 coding sequence is TGTGCCAGCAGTCCATACTCAGGGGGCACTTCGGACTATGGCTACACCTTC.

The rearrangement uses TRBV25-1 and TRBJ2-1; 9 bases are shared with TRBD1. The CDR3 sequence is 18 residues long. The germline CDR1 and CDR2 sequences are MGHDK and SYGVNS. V was pared by 1 base and J by 6 bases, with 13 bases of the junction left unmatched. CDR3 sequence: CASSESISGTGRFNEQFF. The CDR3 DNA reads as TGTGCCAGCAGTGAATCAATTTCCGGGACAGGGAGGTTCAATGAGCAGTTCTTC.